This TCR beta chain was profiled in a study of type 1 regulatory T cells. Trimming took 2 bases from V and 7 from J; bases not matched to a gene: 11. CDR3 size: 17 residues. CDR1 and CDR2 from the germline V gene are SGHAT and FQDESV (reference sequence). Turning to this clonotype: Its antigen is not identified.

MiXCR, applied by TCRdb to the reads, yields one record per CDR3 protein. This table holds roughly 62,000 distinct CDR3 sequences, 55% to 65% found once. This clonotype was sampled from a human donor in good health. Sequenced: cultured non-Tr1 T cells, either the whole culture or a sorted T cell fraction (not recorded which). The chain couples TRBV11-1 to TRBJ2-2; 9 positions match TRBD1. DNA of the CDR3: TGTGCCAGCAGCTTATCATCCGGGACAGGGATAGGCGGGGAGCTGTTTTTT. This gives the protein CASSLSSGTGIGGELFF.